This T cell receptor beta chain was found in a study of blood T cell repertoires in COVID-19. On the study more broadly: The United States, Italy and Spain supplied acute and convalescent COVID-19 samples.

From germline, CDR1 is SEHNR and CDR2 FQNEAQ (reference sequence). Trimming took off 3 bases at V and 0 bases at J, with 8 bases between the two ends. This CDR3 is 14 amino acids long. Authors' processing steps: Quantification of nucleated cells was approximated via reference gene primer amplification. The data were produced by immunoSEQ multiplex PCR, yet TCRdb's version contains in-frame clones alone and is incomplete. V, J and clone size are those of that table, while D and trimming were read from the DNA. The sample lists 90,000 or so clones, 65% to 90% occurring once. What was sequenced was peripheral blood. The TCR comes from a man in his 60s with acute or convalescent COVID-19. V gene TRBV7-9 combines with J gene TRBJ1-1, with unresolved D. CDR3 DNA sequence: TGTGCCAGCAGCTTCCTAGGCATGAACACTGAAGCTTTCTTT. Translated, it gives CASSFLGMNTEAFF.